This TCR beta chain derives from a study of type 1 regulatory T cells. Turning to the study itself: This in vitro CD4 product, T-allo10, is enriched for Tr1 cells and alloantigen-specific.

TCRdb reprocessed the reads via MiXCR and lists one record per CDR3 protein. The table has roughly 71,000 distinct CDR3 sequences, less than 25% seen once. General study findings and limits: Compared with non-Tr1 cells, Tr1 cells showed a narrower TCR repertoire.

This clonotype was observed a single time. Antigen unknown. The junction departs from germline at one end; a sequencing error may be responsible. Per germline, CDR1 SGHDN and CDR2 FVKESK. The CDR3 covers 13 residues. Sequencing input: cultured type 1 regulatory T (Tr1) cells, either the whole culture or a sorted fraction (not recorded which). This receptor was taken from a human donor in good health. The J gene is TRBJ2-1, the V gene TRBV14; 7 bases fit TRBD2. CDR3 in amino acids: CASNQDWGTKQFF. As DNA, the CDR3 is TGTGCCAGCAACCAAGATTGGGGGACTAAGCAGTTCTTC.